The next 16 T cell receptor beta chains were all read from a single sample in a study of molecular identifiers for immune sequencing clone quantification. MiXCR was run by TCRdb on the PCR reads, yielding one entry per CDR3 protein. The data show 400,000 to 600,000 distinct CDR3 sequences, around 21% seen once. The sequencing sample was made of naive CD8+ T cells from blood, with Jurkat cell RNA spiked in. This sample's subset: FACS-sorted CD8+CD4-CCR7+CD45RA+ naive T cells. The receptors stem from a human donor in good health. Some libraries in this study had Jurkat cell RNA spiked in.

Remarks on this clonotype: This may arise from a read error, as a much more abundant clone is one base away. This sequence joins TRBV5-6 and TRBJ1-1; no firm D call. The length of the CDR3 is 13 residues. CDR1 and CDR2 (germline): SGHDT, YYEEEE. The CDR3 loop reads CASSLKKITGAFF. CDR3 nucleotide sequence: TGTGCCAGCAGCTTGAAGAAAATCACTGGAGCTTTCTTT.

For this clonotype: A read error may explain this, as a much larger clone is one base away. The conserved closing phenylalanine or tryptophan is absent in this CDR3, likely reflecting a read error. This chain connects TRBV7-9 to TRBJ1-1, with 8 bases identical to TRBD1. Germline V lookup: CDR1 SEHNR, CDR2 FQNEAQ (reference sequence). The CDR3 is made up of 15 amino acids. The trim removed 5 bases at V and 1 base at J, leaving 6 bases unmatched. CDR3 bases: TGTGCCAGCAGCACAATAGGACAGGGGAACACTGAAGCTTTCTCT. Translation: CASSTIGQGNTEAFS.

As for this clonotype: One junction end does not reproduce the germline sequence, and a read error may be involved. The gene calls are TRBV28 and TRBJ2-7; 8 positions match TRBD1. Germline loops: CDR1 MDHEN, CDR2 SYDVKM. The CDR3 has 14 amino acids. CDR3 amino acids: CASRLIQGGYGQYF. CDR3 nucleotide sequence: TGTGCCAGCAGACTTATACAGGGGGGCTACGGGCAGTACTTC.

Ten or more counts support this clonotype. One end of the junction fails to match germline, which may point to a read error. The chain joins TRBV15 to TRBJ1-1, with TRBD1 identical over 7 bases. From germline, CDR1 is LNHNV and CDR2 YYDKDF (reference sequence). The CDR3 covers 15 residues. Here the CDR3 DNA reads TGTGCCACCAGCCGAGACAGGGACATGAACACTGAAGCTTTCTTT. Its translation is CATSRDRDMNTEAFF.

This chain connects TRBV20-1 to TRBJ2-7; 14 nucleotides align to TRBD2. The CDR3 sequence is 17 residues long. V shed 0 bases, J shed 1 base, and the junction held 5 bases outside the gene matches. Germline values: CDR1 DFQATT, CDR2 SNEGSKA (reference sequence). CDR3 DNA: TGCAGTGCTAGAGACCTCGGACTAGCGGGAGGTTCCTACGAGCAGTACTTC. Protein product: CSARDLGLAGGSYEQYF.

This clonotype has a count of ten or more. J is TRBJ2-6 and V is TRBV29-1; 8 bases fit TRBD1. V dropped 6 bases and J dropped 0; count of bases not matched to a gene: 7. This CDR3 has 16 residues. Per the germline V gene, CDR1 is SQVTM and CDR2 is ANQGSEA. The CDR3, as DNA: TGCAGCGTGACCGGGACAGGTCTCTCTGGGGCCAACGTCCTGACTTTC. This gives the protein CSVTGTGLSGANVLTF.

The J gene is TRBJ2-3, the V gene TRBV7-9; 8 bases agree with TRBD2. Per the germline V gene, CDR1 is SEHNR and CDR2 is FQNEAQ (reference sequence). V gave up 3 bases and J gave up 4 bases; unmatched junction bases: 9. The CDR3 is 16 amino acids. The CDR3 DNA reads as TGTGCCAGCAGCTTTGGGTTAGCGGGGACCCCAGATACGCAGTATTTT. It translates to CASSFGLAGTPDTQYF.

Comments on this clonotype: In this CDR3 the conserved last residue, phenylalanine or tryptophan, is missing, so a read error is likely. The DNA for the CDR3 is TGTGCCAGCAGCCGAGGCACCGGGGGCCGCGAGCAGTACCTC. It codes for CASSRGTGGREQYL. This chain links TRBV27 with TRBJ2-7; D assignment may be TRBD1 or TRBD2 (6 bases each). The CDR3 runs to 14 residues. V was trimmed by 6 bases and J by 6 bases, leaving 18 bases between them. Per the germline V gene, CDR1 is MNHEY and CDR2 is SMNVEV (reference sequence).

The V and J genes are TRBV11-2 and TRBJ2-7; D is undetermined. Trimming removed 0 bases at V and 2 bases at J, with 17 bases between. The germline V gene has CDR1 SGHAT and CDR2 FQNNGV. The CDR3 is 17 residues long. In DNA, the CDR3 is TGTGCCAGCAGCTTAGAGGTACGGCAGCGAGCGACCTACGAGCAGTACTTC. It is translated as CASSLEVRQRATYEQYF.

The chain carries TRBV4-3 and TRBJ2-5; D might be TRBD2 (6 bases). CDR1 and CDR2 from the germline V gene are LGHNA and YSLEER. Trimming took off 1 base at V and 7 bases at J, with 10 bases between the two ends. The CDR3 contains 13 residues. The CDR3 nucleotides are TGCGCCAGCAGCCAAGCGGCCGGGGGGACCCAGTACTTC. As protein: CASSQAAGGTQYF.

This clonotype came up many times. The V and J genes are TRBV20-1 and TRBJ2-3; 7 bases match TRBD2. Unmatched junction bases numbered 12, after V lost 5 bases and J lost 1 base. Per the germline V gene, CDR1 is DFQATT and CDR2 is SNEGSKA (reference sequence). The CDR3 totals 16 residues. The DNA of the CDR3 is TGCAGTGCTTTTCTCGGGGAGGGTGTGCGCACAGATACGCAGTATTTT. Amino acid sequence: CSAFLGEGVRTDTQYF.

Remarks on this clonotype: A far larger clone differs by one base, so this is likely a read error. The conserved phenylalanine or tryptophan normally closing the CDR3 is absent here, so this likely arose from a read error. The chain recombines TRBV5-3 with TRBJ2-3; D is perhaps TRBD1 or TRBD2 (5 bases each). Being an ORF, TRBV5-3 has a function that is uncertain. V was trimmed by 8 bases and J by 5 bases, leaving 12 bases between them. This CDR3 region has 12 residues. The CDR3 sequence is CASSPRGDTQYY. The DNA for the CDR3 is TGTGCCAGCAGCCCGAGGGGAGATACGCAGTATTAT.

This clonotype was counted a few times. CDR3 DNA: TGTGCCAGCAGTTACTCGACTAGCGGCCCCTACGAGCAGTACTTC. It translates to CASSYSTSGPYEQYF. The chain recombines TRBV6-5 with TRBJ2-7; 9 bases are shared with TRBD2. Germline values: CDR1 MNHEY, CDR2 SVGAGI. The CDR3 is 15 amino acids. Trimming took 0 bases from V and 2 from J; bases not matched to a gene: 2.

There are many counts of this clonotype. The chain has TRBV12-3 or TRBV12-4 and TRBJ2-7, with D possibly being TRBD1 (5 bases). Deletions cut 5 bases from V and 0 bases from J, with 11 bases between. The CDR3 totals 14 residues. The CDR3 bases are TGTGCCAGCAGTCCCTGGGGCGGCTCCTACGAGCAGTACTTC. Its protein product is CASSPWGGSYEQYF.

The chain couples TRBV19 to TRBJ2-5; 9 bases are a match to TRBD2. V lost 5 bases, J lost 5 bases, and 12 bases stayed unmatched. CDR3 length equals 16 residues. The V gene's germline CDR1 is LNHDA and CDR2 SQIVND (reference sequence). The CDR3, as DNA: TGTGCCAGTAGTCAGACTGGCGGGGGGGCCTTTGAGACCCAGTACTTC. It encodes CASSQTGGGAFETQYF.

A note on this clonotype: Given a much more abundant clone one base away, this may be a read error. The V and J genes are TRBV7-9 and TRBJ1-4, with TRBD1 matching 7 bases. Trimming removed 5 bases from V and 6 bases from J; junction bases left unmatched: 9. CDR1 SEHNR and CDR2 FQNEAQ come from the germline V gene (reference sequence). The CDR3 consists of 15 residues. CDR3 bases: TGTGCCAGCAGCCAGGGGGTTTCCACTGATGAAAAACTGTTTTTT. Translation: CASSQGVSTDEKLFF.